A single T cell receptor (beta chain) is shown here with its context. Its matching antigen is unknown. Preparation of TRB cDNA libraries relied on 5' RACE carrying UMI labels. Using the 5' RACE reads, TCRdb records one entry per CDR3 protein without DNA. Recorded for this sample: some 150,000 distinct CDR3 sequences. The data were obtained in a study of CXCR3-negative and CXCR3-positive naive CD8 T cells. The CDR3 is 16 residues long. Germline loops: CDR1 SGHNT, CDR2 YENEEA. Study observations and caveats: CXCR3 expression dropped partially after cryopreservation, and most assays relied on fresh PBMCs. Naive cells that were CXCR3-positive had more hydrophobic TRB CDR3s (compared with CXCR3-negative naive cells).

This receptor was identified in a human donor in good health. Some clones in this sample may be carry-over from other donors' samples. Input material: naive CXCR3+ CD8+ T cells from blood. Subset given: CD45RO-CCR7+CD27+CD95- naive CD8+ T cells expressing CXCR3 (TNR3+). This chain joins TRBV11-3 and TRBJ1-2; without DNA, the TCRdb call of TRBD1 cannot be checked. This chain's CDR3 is CASSPPGISPYHGYTF. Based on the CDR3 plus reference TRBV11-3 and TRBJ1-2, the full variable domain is EAGVVQSPRYKIIEKKQPVAFWCNPISGHNTLYWYLQNLGQGPELLIRYENEEAVDDSQLPKDRFSAERLKGVDSTLKIQPAELGDSAVYLCASSPPGISPYHGYTFGSGTRLTVV.